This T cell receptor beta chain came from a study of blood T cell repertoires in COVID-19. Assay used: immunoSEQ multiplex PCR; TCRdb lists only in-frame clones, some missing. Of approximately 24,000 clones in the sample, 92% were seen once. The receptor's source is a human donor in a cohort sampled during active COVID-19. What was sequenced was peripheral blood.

The CDR3 coding sequence is TGTGCCATCAGTGAGGGCCAGGGGGACTATGGCTACACCTTC. This translates into CAISEGQGDYGYTF. This chain uses TRBV10-3 with TRBJ1-2, with 7 bases matching TRBD1. The CDR3 spans 14 residues. The trim removed 2 bases at V and 3 bases at J, leaving 3 bases unmatched. Germline V gene lookup returns CDR1 ENHRY and CDR2 SYGVKD.